Following are 20 T cell receptor beta chains from one sample sequenced in a study of beta chain features in type 1 diabetes. The sequenced template was cDNA made from the entire isolated RNA. Assay: immunoSEQ multiplex PCR; the TCRdb copy retains only in-frame clones and omits some. The table has 150,000 to 170,000 clones, around 8% seen once. Sequencing used central memory CD4+ T cells from blood. The receptors come from a man aged 18 to 29 in good health.

In its sample, this clone was seen a few times. The chain couples TRBV7-2 to TRBJ2-7; 9 bases match TRBD2. The CDR3 is 18 residues long. J was trimmed by 3 bases and V by 2 bases; bases with no gene match: 14. Per the germline V gene, CDR1 is SGHTA and CDR2 is FQGNSA. CDR3 DNA: TGTGCCAGCAGCTTATCTGGGCTAGCGGGGACGGTCCTCTACGAGCAGTACTTC. As protein: CASSLSGLAGTVLYEQYF.

This clone was seen a few times. V usage is TRBV6-1 and J usage is TRBJ2-7; 10 nucleotides align to TRBD1. CDR3 size: 11 residues. With 3 bases clipped from V and 11 bases from J, the junction kept 1 base outside the gene matches. Germline-derived CDR1 and CDR2 are MNHNS and SASEGT. This CDR3 is CASSDGTGEYF. The CDR3 bases are TGTGCCAGCAGTGACGGGACAGGGGAGTACTTC.

The chain uses TRBV28 and TRBJ2-1, with a possible D match to TRBD2 (6 bases). The CDR3 is made up of 16 amino acids. Germline assignment: CDR1 MDHEN and CDR2 SYDVKM. Deletions cut 5 bases from V and 5 bases from J, with 19 bases between. CDR3 nucleotides: TGTGCCAGCAGTGCGCTAGGGACTCGTCCAAACAATGAGCAGTTCTTC. Residues: CASSALGTRPNNEQFF.

The chain has TRBV15 and TRBJ2-7; TRBD2 might be the D (5 bases). V lost 0 bases, J lost 4 bases, and 10 bases lay in between. Germline V gene data show CDR1 as LNHNV and CDR2 as YYDKDF (reference sequence). There are 14 residues in the CDR3. The CDR3: CATSREFGVYEQYF. The CDR3 nucleotides read TGTGCCACCAGCAGAGAGTTCGGGGTTTACGAGCAGTACTTC.

The V and J genes are TRBV7-2 and TRBJ2-7, with a weak D call TRBD1 (6 bases). Germline loops: CDR1 SGHTA, CDR2 FQGNSA. The CDR3 contains 14 residues. Trimming cost V 1 base and J 6 bases, with 13 bases left between them. The CDR3 DNA reads TGTGCCAGCAGCTTAGGGGACACCGCCTCCGAGCAGTACTTC. Its translation is CASSLGDTASEQYF.

This clone occurred many times. Other DNA sequences in the sample encode the same CDR3. The rearrangement links TRBV28 to TRBJ2-7, with a weak D call TRBD1 (6 bases). The CDR3 has 14 amino acids. The V and J ends lost 5 bases and 2 bases respectively, with 13 bases between them. Germline-derived CDR1 and CDR2 are MDHEN and SYDVKM. The CDR3 region is CASSPPGHPYEQYF. In DNA, the CDR3 is TGTGCCAGCAGTCCCCCGGGACATCCCTACGAGCAGTACTTC.

This clone was seen a few times. The genes are TRBV4-2 and TRBJ2-1, with unresolved D. Germline assignment: CDR1 LGHNA and CDR2 YNFKEQ. V gave up 1 base and J gave up 0 bases, with 4 bases separating them. The CDR3 is 14 residues long. In nucleotides, the CDR3 is TGTGCCAGCAGCCAAGGGAGCTCCTACAATGAGCAGTTCTTC. It encodes CASSQGSSYNEQFF.

The genes are TRBV4-3 and TRBJ2-2; TRBD2 is a possible D gene (6 bases). Trimming took 2 bases from V and 5 from J, leaving 12 bases between them. Germline V gene lookup returns CDR1 LGHNA and CDR2 YSLEER. The CDR3 loop spans 15 amino acids. The CDR3 sequence: CASSQRLGWTGELFF. The CDR3 DNA reads TGCGCCAGCAGCCAAAGACTAGGATGGACCGGGGAGCTGTTTTTT.

This clone was counted a few times. This chain connects TRBV29-1 to TRBJ2-7; possible D gene TRBD1, 5 bases. The CDR3 is 13 amino acids. Between the trimmed V and J ends, which lost 7 bases and 3 bases, there was a span of 16 bases. CDR1 is SQVTM and CDR2 is ANQGSEA in the germline V gene. DNA for the CDR3: TGCAGCGCACAGGACCAGGGCGGCTACGAGCAGTACTTC. Translating it yields CSAQDQGGYEQYF.

V and J are TRBV7-8 and TRBJ1-1; D is unresolved. V lost 1 base, J lost 2 bases, and 5 bases lay in between. This CDR3 spans 13 amino acids. CDR1 is SGHVS, CDR2 FQNEAQ, per germline. CDR3 nucleotides: TGTGCCAGCAGCTTAGGGACTAACACTGAAGCTTTCTTT. Amino acids: CASSLGTNTEAFF.

Ten or more counts support this clone. This chain joins TRBV29-1 and TRBJ1-1; TRBD1 matches at 8 bases. Germline V lookup: CDR1 SQVTM, CDR2 ANQGSEA. After removal of 5 bases from V and 0 bases from J, the junction contained 5 bases not matched to a gene. The CDR3 length is 14 residues. CDR3 DNA sequence: TGCAGCGTTTCAGGGGGCGAGGTGAACACTGAAGCTTTCTTT. This encodes CSVSGGEVNTEAFF.

The chain is built from TRBV29-1 and TRBJ1-5, with a tentative D call TRBD1 (5 bases). Trimming shortened V by 3 bases and J by 7 bases, and 13 bases separated the two germline ends. The CDR3 runs to 13 residues. Germline-derived CDR1 and CDR2 are SQVTM and ANQGSEA. CDR3 sequence: CSVEGREGQPQHF. CDR3 bases: TGCAGCGTTGAGGGCAGGGAGGGCCAGCCCCAGCATTTT.

This clone was seen a few times. The chain carries TRBV7-8 and TRBJ1-4; 7 bases map to TRBD1. CDR3 length: 15 residues. With 1 base clipped from V and 8 bases from J, the junction kept 7 bases outside the gene matches. Per the germline V gene, CDR1 is SGHVS and CDR2 is FQNEAQ. In DNA, the CDR3 is TGTGCCAGCAGCTTAGTAGGGGGCGTTCGAGAAAAACTGTTTTTT. Its protein is CASSLVGGVREKLFF.

The chain uses TRBV21-1 and TRBJ2-3; the tabulated D call, TRBD2, remains unverified against the DNA. TRBV21-1 is flagged as a pseudogene. This CDR3 has 15 residues. CDR3 nucleotides: TGTGCCAGCAGCAAAAGGCGGGGCGGATCAGATACGCAGTATTTT. The encoded protein is CASSKRRGGSDTQYF.

In its sample, this clone was seen a few times. This chain uses TRBV5-4 with TRBJ2-1; 7 bases match TRBD2. Germline CDR1 reads SGHNT; CDR2 reads YYREEE (reference sequence). The CDR3 runs 15 residues. V shed 4 bases and J 6 bases; nucleotides not matched to a gene: 10. The CDR3 DNA follows: TGTGCCAGCAGCCCCAAAGGCGGGAGAGGCAATGAGCAGTTCTTC. This encodes CASSPKGGRGNEQFF.

The gene calls are TRBV5-8 and TRBJ1-3; TRBD1 matches at 10 bases. The length of the CDR3 is 19 residues. The V gene end was trimmed by 4 bases and the J gene end by 0 bases; junction bases not matched to a gene: 13. The germline gives CDR1 SGHTS, CDR2 YDEGEE. This CDR3 reads CASSPGTGVWSSSGNTIYF. Here the CDR3 DNA reads TGTGCCAGCAGCCCAGGGACAGGGGTCTGGTCGAGCTCTGGAAACACCATATATTTT.

The chain uses TRBV19 and TRBJ2-2; 9 bases agree with TRBD1. Unmatched junction bases numbered 1, after V lost 4 bases and J lost 4 bases. Germline CDR1 and CDR2: LNHDA and SQIVND (reference sequence). The CDR3 has 14 amino acids. The CDR3: CASSNRGLTGELFF. The CDR3 bases are TGTGCCAGTAGTAACAGGGGGCTCACCGGGGAGCTGTTTTTT.

This clone was observed a handful of times. The V call is TRBV6-5, the J call TRBJ1-1; D ambiguous. The CDR3 is 13 residues long. The germline gives CDR1 MNHEY, CDR2 SVGAGI. The V gene lost 5 bases and the J gene lost 1 base, with 8 bases spanning the gap. CDR3 loop: CASSPQRNTEAFF. CDR3 coding DNA: TGTGCCAGCAGTCCCCAGCGGAACACTGAAGCTTTCTTT.

CDR3 sequence: CASSPTGAIYEQYF. The CDR3 DNA follows: TGTGCCAGTAGTCCCACAGGGGCTATTTACGAGCAGTACTTC. This rearrangement joins TRBV19 to TRBJ2-7; 7 bases agree with TRBD1. Germline CDR1 is LNHDA and CDR2 is SQIVND (reference sequence). The CDR3 has 14 residues. With 5 bases clipped from V and 4 bases from J, the junction kept 8 bases outside the gene matches.

This clone was observed a few times. The chain joins TRBV5-1 to TRBJ2-3; TRBD1 might be the D (6 bases). Per the germline V gene, CDR1 is SGHRS and CDR2 is YFSETQ. The germline V and J ends were trimmed by 4 bases and 4 bases, with 7 bases remaining between them. This CDR3 has 12 residues. CDR3 in amino acids: CASSPGADTQYF. CDR3 sequence (DNA): TGCGCCAGCAGCCCAGGGGCAGATACGCAGTATTTT.